Sequencing of this T cell receptor (beta chain) was carried out in a study of cytomegalovirus exposure and HLA in healthy donors (dated 2017 in TCRdb). General notes on the study: An earlier analysis of approximately 640 of the donors reported roughly 300 Gb of sequence data and 100 million to 130 million unique TCR beta sequences from roughly 180 million T cells. In an earlier analysis of 587 of the donors, high-throughput TCR beta sequencing was used to judge whether each TCR beta V gene segment behaved as functional or pseudogenic. In a later analysis, previously published TCR beta repertoires from 600 to 850 donors were re-analyzed and high-resolution HLA genotyping was added so that TCR occurrence patterns could be studied. On average, 235,054 unique TCR beta nucleotide sequences were sequenced per donor among roughly 430 genotyped donors of the cohort, with roughly 18% of those sequences being non-productive. Both class I and class II loci were covered by HLA typing, at four-digit resolution. Donor age, sex, ethnicity and CMV serostatus were compiled together with the repertoire data. A separate validation cohort of roughly 130 different subjects was used in addition to the approximately 670-subject first cohort. The study profiled the T cell repertoires of more than 500 subjects by immunosequencing and related them to cytomegalovirus serostatus. The study aimed to test whether cataloging public T cell receptors could reveal signatures of past pathogen exposure. An early release that covered fewer than 800 HLA-typed donors contained around 330 gigabases of sequencing data and tens of millions of unique TCR sequences. Four to six DR-DQ haplotypes were handled as single units for association and clustering, since linkage in the cohort was strong. Genome-wide SNP genotypes for about three fifths of the roughly 700 donors were used in a later genetic analysis, which treated that subset as a discovery cohort. To predict cytomegalovirus infection status, the study combined high-throughput TCR immunosequencing, statistical association of individual TCRs with disease status, and machine learning. Of the roughly 420 genotyped donors, over 80% were placed in the genetic ancestry cluster associated with self-reported Caucasian donors. Rather than using new phenotypic data, the later analysis identified candidate immune exposures from TCR beta sequences and from how often those sequences occurred across donors. All discovery cohort repertoires had been generated on a single sequencing platform. The number of donors typed differed by locus, with 629-630 for A, B, C, DRB1 and DQB1, over 500 for DQA1, some 570 for DPA1, and some 450 for DPB1.

Overall study outcomes, separate from this receptor: Strong co-occurrence of HLA alleles, especially DR and DQ, made assigning TCR associations to individual alleles difficult. In an earlier analysis of some 540 of the donors, most TCR beta V segments appeared in productive rearrangements about 87% or about 30% of the time, broadly matching IMGT annotations. The study listed 170 or so TCR beta chains as associated with cytomegalovirus. It was suggested by the authors that the approach could potentially be generalized to other disease states and immunological phenotypes. A cluster of highly shared sequence variants was judged likely to be a technical artifact of the sequencing pipeline. Immune exposure information for the cohort was limited to CMV serostatus. According to a later analysis, TCR association rates differed among HLA loci, with DRB1 alleles showing the most associated TCRs and HLA-C alleles showing the fewest. In both the original and validation cohorts, the classifier was reported to diagnose cytomegalovirus status with high specificity and sensitivity. Three of the identified cytomegalovirus-associated TCR beta chains were confirmed in vitro to be specific for cytomegalovirus antigens. Specific HLA alleles were associated with 16,951 TCR beta sequences at a false discovery rate of 0.05 in a later analysis. Roughly uniform sequencing depth across donors was assumed in presence/absence analyses, although this assumption may not hold. According to a later analysis, parvovirus B19, influenza, CMV and Epstein-Barr virus appeared linked to several top co-occurrence clusters. Most TCR sequences were observed very rarely across donors, whereas some public TCRs were present in many individuals. The 87-base-pair reads could not distinguish some IMGT-functional V segments, including TRBV6-2 and TRBV6-3, so those segments were excluded. A further reported finding was that TCR beta sequences accurately predicted the HLA-A and HLA-B alleles for most subjects in the first cohort. In this cohort, only TCR beta chains were sequenced, and detectable features were limited by the absence of alpha or paired-chain data. A later analysis found that most CMV-associated TCR beta chains appeared HLA-restricted, with HLA associations seemingly driven largely by CMV exposure. HLA typing was unavailable for some donors at each locus, so association tests used only the typed subset. A later genetic analysis associated a missense DCLRE1C variant with V-gene and J-gene trimming of TCR beta chains, and an independent cohort replicated the association. In a later analysis, HLA-associated TCR beta chains were found to be more clonally expanded and to have lower generation probabilities than equally common non-associated chains. A later genetic analysis reported fewer N-insertions in productive TCRs among donors in an Asian-associated ancestry cluster than the approximately 670-donor mean. Because counts were too low, some 17 rarely observed V segments, including chromosome 9 orphons, were excluded from the earlier analysis of about 500 of the donors. Correlated functional status among segregating V segments might be attributable to linkage disequilibrium, but an unknown experimental factor could not be ruled out.

Preparation of the library involved the immunoSEQ multiplex PCR assay. A mixture of 60 forward primers for TCR Vbeta segments and 13 reverse primers for TCR Jbeta segments was used in the multiplex PCR. A multiplex PCR assay on genomic DNA amplified the CDR3 region of rearranged TCR beta genes. The Illumina HiSeq System was used to sequence the amplified TCR beta libraries as 87-base-pair reads. In the authors' own workflow: A later analysis tallied around 87 million unique TCR beta chains across the approximately 670 repertoires, and about 10 million of those chains were shared by two or more donors. A nearest-neighbor algorithm error-corrected the raw reads and collapsed the reads into unique sequences, merging closely related sequences to remove PCR and sequencing errors. Alignment of CDR3 sequences to IMGT reference sequences was used to assign V, D and J gene segments. For a sequence to be retained, a match of at least six nucleotides to both a V gene segment and a J gene segment was required. Rearrangements were called productive when the CDR3 lacked stop codons and stayed in frame with V and J; all others were non-productive. Following IMGT convention, CDR3 was defined as the stretch from the second conserved V-encoded cysteine to the conserved J-encoded phenylalanine. In an earlier analysis of approximately 500 of the donors, sequences lacking an unambiguous match to a single V gene segment were excluded. In an earlier analysis of almost 600 of the donors, a V segment was called functional when productive rearrangements were above 56.7%, and segregating when the standard deviation between donors exceeded 5%. A statistical classification framework was built for diagnosing cytomegalovirus status from the catalog of TCR beta chain sequences. In a later analysis, V and J genes were assigned by comparing TCR nucleotide sequences against IMGT/GENE-DB human TR gene sequences. The TCRdist pipeline was used in a later analysis to assign CDR3 sequences and most-parsimonious VDJ recombination scenarios. In a later analysis, each TCR beta chain was defined by its CDR3 amino acid sequence together with its V-gene family, and reads lacking a unique V-gene family were excluded. A later analysis removed over 500 highly shared, low-generation-probability nucleotide sequences to deal with suspected cross-contamination and a sequencing artifact. For each public chain, a later analysis derived a clonal expansion index from normalized ranks of inferred template counts within each repertoire. A later analysis computed generation probabilities with a VDJ recombination model fitted to out-of-frame rearrangements, and checked the results against IGoR. In a later analysis, hypergeometric tests were used to score TCR-TCR, TCR-HLA and TCR-CMV co-occurrence, with a repertoire-size bias correction applied to TCR pairs. False discovery rates were estimated in a later analysis by permuting HLA or CMV assignments 20 times. In a later analysis, co-occurring TCRs were grouped with DBSCAN, and TCRdist sequence similarity was added when clustering was performed within HLA-allele-positive subsets. Co-occurrence clustering excluded repertoires with fewer than 30,000 or more than 120,000 public chains, plus five with anomalous nucleotide sharing. The table was pulled from immuneACCESS by TCRdb, which kept in-frame rearrangements only. Such tables lose some clones; where checked, under half of the loss comes from unresolved V genes, and the rest has no known cause. The V and J calls and clone size come from that table; D and trimming were worked out from the DNA. This sample is represented by about 130,000 clones; 75% to 90% of them were singletons. The top ten constitute 7.5% to 9.5% of the sample.

Notes on this clone: Its recognized antigen is unknown. Per-base quality was not reported, and no clone a single base away is much larger than it.

The cohort was made up of 650 to 700 healthy bone marrow donors. All cohort members were sampled while nominally healthy, although unrecorded immune exposures were likely present. The donor was CMV seropositive and was included in the group of 250 to 300 seropositive cohort members. A peripheral blood sample was provided by each donor, and peripheral blood mononuclear cells were used for TCR beta sequencing. Genomic DNA was extracted from the blood cell samples with the Qiagen DNeasy Blood Extraction Kit. The germline ends are 10 bases apart after V is trimmed by 3 bases and J by 11 bases. Taken from cysteine to phenylalanine, the CDR3 has 11 residues. Only the CDR3 region is kept as DNA, spanning 33 bases read in frame from base 1. From a lookup of the germline V gene, CDR1 and CDR2 are MDHEN and SYDVKM.

Material: PBMCs. The chain is assembled from TRBV28 and TRBJ1-1, with the D gene uncertain. This receptor was obtained from a young man in good health and CMV-seropositive. The bases read TGTGCCAGCAGTTTGAGCTGGAGGGCTTTCTTT. The translation is CASSLSWRAFF.